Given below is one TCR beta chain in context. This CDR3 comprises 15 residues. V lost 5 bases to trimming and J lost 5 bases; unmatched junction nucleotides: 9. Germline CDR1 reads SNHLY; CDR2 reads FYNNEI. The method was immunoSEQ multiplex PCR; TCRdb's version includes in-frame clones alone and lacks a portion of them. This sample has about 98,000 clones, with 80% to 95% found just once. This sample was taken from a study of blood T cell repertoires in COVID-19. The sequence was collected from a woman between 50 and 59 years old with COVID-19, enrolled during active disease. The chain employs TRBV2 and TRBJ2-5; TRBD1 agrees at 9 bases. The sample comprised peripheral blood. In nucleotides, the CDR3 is TGTGCCAGCAGTCGTATACAGGGGGCAGGGGAGACCCAGTACTTC. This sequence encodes CASSRIQGAGETQYF. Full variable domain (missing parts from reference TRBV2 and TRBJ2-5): EPEVTQTPSHQVTQMGQEVILRCVPISNHLYFYWYRQILGQKVEFLVSFYNNEISEKSEIFDDQFSVERPDGSNFTLKIRSTKLEDSAMYFCASSRIQGAGETQYFGPGTRLLVL.